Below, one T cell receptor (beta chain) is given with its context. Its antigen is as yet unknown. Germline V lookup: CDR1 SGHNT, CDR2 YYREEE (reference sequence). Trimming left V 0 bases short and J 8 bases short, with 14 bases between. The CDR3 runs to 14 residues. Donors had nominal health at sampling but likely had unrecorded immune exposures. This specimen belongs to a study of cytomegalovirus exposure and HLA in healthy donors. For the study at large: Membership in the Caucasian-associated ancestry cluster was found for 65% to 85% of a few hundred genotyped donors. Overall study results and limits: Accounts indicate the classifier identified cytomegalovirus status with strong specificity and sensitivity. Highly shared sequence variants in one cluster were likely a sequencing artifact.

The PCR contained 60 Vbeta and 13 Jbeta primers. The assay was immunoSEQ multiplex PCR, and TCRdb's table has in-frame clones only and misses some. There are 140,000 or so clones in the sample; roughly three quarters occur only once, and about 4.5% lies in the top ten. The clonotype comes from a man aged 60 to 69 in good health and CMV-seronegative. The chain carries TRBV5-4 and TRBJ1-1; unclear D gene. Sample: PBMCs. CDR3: CASSLDAGSSEAFF. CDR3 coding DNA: TGTGCCAGCAGCTTGGATGCAGGAAGTTCAGAAGCTTTCTTT.